The rows below give T cell receptor beta chains drawn from one sample of a study of T cell responses to AZD1222 COVID-19 vaccine. Some clones are missing from TCRdb's copy, which holds only in-frame ones; the method was immunoSEQ multiplex PCR. The sample lists under 200,000 clones, under 95% occurring once. Specimen: peripheral blood, collected on day 0 of MenACWY control vaccination. The receptors were sampled from an adult in good health. CDR3s include the opening cysteine and the closing phenylalanine or tryptophan. Each record gives: J gene, clone size, D gene, V gene, CDR3 DNA, CDR3 protein. D genes are given only for firm matches. For some rows the clone size is stated as once, few or many, or as a class when expanded; others skip it.

J gene: TRBJ2-1
clone size: -
D gene: TRBD2
V gene: TRBV3-1/TRBV3-2
CDR3 DNA: TGTGCCAGCAGCCAAGGTCGGGAGGGTCCCTACAATGAGCAGTTCTTC
CDR3 protein: CASSQGREGPYNEQFF

J gene: TRBJ1-4
clone size: -
D gene: TRBD1
V gene: TRBV18
CDR3 DNA: TGTGCCAGCTCACCGACGACAGGGTTGGATGAAAAACTGTTTTTT
CDR3 protein: CASSPTTGLDEKLFF

J gene: TRBJ1-2
clone size: -
D gene: -
V gene: TRBV3-1/TRBV3-2
CDR3 DNA: TGTGCCAGCAGCCAAGCCGGGATGTGGCATGGCTACACCTTC
CDR3 protein: CASSQAGMWHGYTF

J gene: TRBJ2-5
clone size: -
D gene: TRBD2
V gene: TRBV27
CDR3 DNA: TGTGCCAGCAGTTTCCTGTCAGCGGGGGATCAAGAGACCCAGTACTTC
CDR3 protein: CASSFLSAGDQETQYF

J gene: TRBJ2-7
clone size: -
D gene: -
V gene: TRBV19
CDR3 DNA: TGTGCCAGTAGTAACCAGGGCGGCCGCTCCTACGAGCAGTACTTC
CDR3 protein: CASSNQGGRSYEQYF

J gene: TRBJ2-7
clone size: -
D gene: -
V gene: TRBV30
CDR3 DNA: TGTGCCTGGACAGGGTCCCACGAGCAGTACTTC
CDR3 protein: CAWTGSHEQYF

J gene: TRBJ1-1
clone size: -
D gene: -
V gene: TRBV3-1/TRBV3-2
CDR3 DNA: TGTGCCAGCAGCCAAGATCACCTCCCGAACACTGAAGCTTTCTTT
CDR3 protein: CASSQDHLPNTEAFF

J gene: TRBJ2-7
clone size: -
D gene: TRBD2
V gene: TRBV11-3
CDR3 DNA: TGTGCCAGCAGCCCCGGGACTAGCGGGACCTACGAGCAGTACTTC
CDR3 protein: CASSPGTSGTYEQYF

J gene: TRBJ2-1
clone size: -
D gene: TRBD1
V gene: TRBV6-5
CDR3 DNA: TGTGCCAGCAGGGACAGGGTTGAGACCTACAATGAGCAGTTCTTC
CDR3 protein: CASRDRVETYNEQFF

J gene: TRBJ1-2
clone size: -
D gene: -
V gene: TRBV14
CDR3 DNA: TGTGCCAGCAGCCAAGGGGCAGGTATCTATGGCTACACCTTC
CDR3 protein: CASSQGAGIYGYTF

J gene: TRBJ1-1
clone size: -
D gene: TRBD1
V gene: TRBV18
CDR3 DNA: TGTGCCAGCTCGGGGACAGGGGGCACTGAAGCTTTCTTT
CDR3 protein: CASSGTGGTEAFF

J gene: TRBJ2-2
clone size: -
D gene: -
V gene: TRBV19
CDR3 DNA: TGTGCCAGTAGTATCCCAGTCCCCGGGGAGCTGTTTTTT
CDR3 protein: CASSIPVPGELFF

J gene: TRBJ1-6
clone size: -
D gene: -
V gene: TRBV19
CDR3 DNA: TGTGCCAGTAGCGGAGGGATCTCACCCCTCCACTTT
CDR3 protein: CASSGGISPLHF

J gene: TRBJ1-5
clone size: -
D gene: -
V gene: TRBV30
CDR3 DNA: TGTGCCTGGAGTCCAGGATTGGAGCATCAGCCCCAGCATTTT
CDR3 protein: CAWSPGLEHQPQHF

J gene: TRBJ1-1
clone size: -
D gene: -
V gene: TRBV14
CDR3 DNA: TGTGCCAGCAGCCAGTGGTCGACAGGGAACACTGAAGCTTTCTTT
CDR3 protein: CASSQWSTGNTEAFF

J gene: TRBJ2-1
clone size: -
D gene: -
V gene: TRBV7-3
CDR3 DNA: TGTGCCAGCAGCTTAACCCGGACGGACAATGAGCAGTTCTTC
CDR3 protein: CASSLTRTDNEQFF

J gene: TRBJ2-7
clone size: -
D gene: -
V gene: TRBV20-1
CDR3 DNA: TGCAGTGCTAGTAGCGTCGGGGAGCCCTACGAGCAGTACTTC
CDR3 protein: CSASSVGEPYEQYF

J gene: TRBJ1-3
clone size: -
D gene: TRBD1
V gene: TRBV6-5
CDR3 DNA: TGTGCCAGCACCAGACAGGGGGCGGCTGGAAACACCATATATTTT
CDR3 protein: CASTRQGAAGNTIYF

J gene: TRBJ2-1
clone size: -
D gene: -
V gene: TRBV14
CDR3 DNA: TGTGCCAGCAGCCAAGATTCGTCCTACAATGAGCAGTTCTTC
CDR3 protein: CASSQDSSYNEQFF

J gene: TRBJ1-4
clone size: -
D gene: -
V gene: TRBV3-1/TRBV3-2
CDR3 DNA: TGTGCCAGCAGCTTCTCGGGGCTCGGTGAAAAACTGTTTTTT
CDR3 protein: CASSFSGLGEKLFF

J gene: TRBJ2-3
clone size: -
D gene: -
V gene: TRBV30
CDR3 DNA: TGTGCCTGGAGTGTACGGCTCAGCACAGATACGCAGTATTTT
CDR3 protein: CAWSVRLSTDTQYF

J gene: TRBJ1-5
clone size: -
D gene: TRBD1
V gene: TRBV5-1
CDR3 DNA: TGCGCCAGCAGCTTGACGACAGGGGGCGGGCAGCCCCAGCATTTT
CDR3 protein: CASSLTTGGGQPQHF

J gene: TRBJ2-6
clone size: -
D gene: TRBD2
V gene: TRBV19
CDR3 DNA: TGTGCCAGTAGTATAGCTAGGGGACTAGCGGTAAGCTCTGGGGCCAACGTCCTGACTTTC
CDR3 protein: CASSIARGLAVSSGANVLTF

J gene: TRBJ1-2
clone size: -
D gene: TRBD1
V gene: TRBV11-2
CDR3 DNA: TGTGCCAGCAGCTTGGGACAGGGGAAAGGCTACACCTTC
CDR3 protein: CASSLGQGKGYTF

J gene: TRBJ1-1
clone size: -
D gene: -
V gene: TRBV4-2
CDR3 DNA: TGTGCCAGCAGCCAAGACCCCCCTCCTTTCTTT
CDR3 protein: CASSQDPPPFF

J gene: TRBJ1-6
clone size: -
D gene: -
V gene: TRBV13
CDR3 DNA: TGTGCCAGCAGCTCCCTAAATTCACCCCTCCACTTT
CDR3 protein: CASSSLNSPLHF

J gene: TRBJ2-1
clone size: -
D gene: -
V gene: TRBV7-9
CDR3 DNA: TGTGCCAGCAGCACTACCGGGACGGGGAGGCACAATGAGCAGTTCTTC
CDR3 protein: CASSTTGTGRHNEQFF

J gene: TRBJ1-2
clone size: once
D gene: TRBD1
V gene: TRBV7-3
CDR3 DNA: TGTGCCAGCAGCCCCGACAGGGACTATGGCTACACCTTC
CDR3 protein: CASSPDRDYGYTF

J gene: TRBJ2-3
clone size: once
D gene: -
V gene: TRBV4-1
CDR3 DNA: TGCGCCAGCAGCCAAGGTCCTATGCGGAGCACAGATACGCAGTATTTT
CDR3 protein: CASSQGPMRSTDTQYF

J gene: TRBJ2-2
clone size: -
D gene: -
V gene: TRBV15
CDR3 DNA: TGTGCCACCAGCAGAGACTCAAGAGGTCCCGGGGAGCTGTTTTTT
CDR3 protein: CATSRDSRGPGELFF

J gene: TRBJ1-2
clone size: -
D gene: -
V gene: TRBV5-8
CDR3 DNA: TGTGCCAGCAGCTTGGGAGAATCGAGAGGCTACACCTTC
CDR3 protein: CASSLGESRGYTF

J gene: TRBJ2-3
clone size: -
D gene: TRBD1
V gene: TRBV6-2/TRBV6-3
CDR3 DNA: TGTGCCAGCAGCCCGGGACAGGGTCGGGCAGATACGCAGTATTTT
CDR3 protein: CASSPGQGRADTQYF

J gene: TRBJ1-2
clone size: -
D gene: -
V gene: TRBV30
CDR3 DNA: TGTGCCTGGAGTGTAGGGCTAGGAGGTGGCTACACCTTC
CDR3 protein: CAWSVGLGGGYTF

J gene: TRBJ2-7
clone size: -
D gene: TRBD2
V gene: TRBV5-1
CDR3 DNA: TGCGCCAGCAGCTTGGGACTAGCGGGAGGTCTAACCTTGTACGAGCAGTACTTC
CDR3 protein: CASSLGLAGGLTLYEQYF

J gene: TRBJ2-7
clone size: few
D gene: -
V gene: TRBV7-3
CDR3 DNA: TGTGCCAGCAGCCAAGGAGTAGTAAACGAGCAGTACTTC
CDR3 protein: CASSQGVVNEQYF

J gene: TRBJ2-2
clone size: once
D gene: -
V gene: TRBV14
CDR3 DNA: TGTGCCAGCAGCCTAGACCTTTCGAACACCGGGGAGCTGTTTTTT
CDR3 protein: CASSLDLSNTGELFF

J gene: TRBJ1-2
clone size: -
D gene: -
V gene: TRBV27
CDR3 DNA: TGTGCCAGCAGTTTTTCCAGGGAACGCTATGGCTACACCTTC
CDR3 protein: CASSFSRERYGYTF

J gene: TRBJ2-7
clone size: -
D gene: -
V gene: TRBV29-1
CDR3 DNA: TGCAGCGTTGTCTTTGCAGGTCCCTACGAGCAGTACTTC
CDR3 protein: CSVVFAGPYEQYF

J gene: TRBJ1-1
clone size: -
D gene: TRBD1
V gene: TRBV28
CDR3 DNA: TGTGCCAGCAGTTCCACAGGGGTTGCCACTGAAGCTTTCTTT
CDR3 protein: CASSSTGVATEAFF